This TCR beta chain is from a study of blood T cells in healthy people across ages. The CDR3 is made up of 13 amino acids. With a J-beta primer mix and a sample-barcoded 5' primer, a second PCR ran about 7 to 11 cycles. Each of the cDNA molecules was tagged by a template-switch adaptor with 12 random nucleotides. TCRdb ran MiXCR on the 5' RACE reads and lists one entry per CDR3 protein. The repertoire holds about 1.8 million distinct CDR3 sequences, around half seen once, with over 2% in the top ten. This chain links TRBV12-3 or TRBV12-4 with TRBJ2-7, with TRBD1 as a possible D gene (6 bases). The DNA end lines up better with TRBJ2-4; the J call may be wrong. Sequences were obtained from blood. The source of this sequence is a woman between 40 and 50 years old in good health. The CDR3 DNA sequence: TGTGCCAGCAGTTTGCAGGGGCCGGACATTCAGTACTTC. Its protein is CASSLQGPDIQYF.